A single sample is the source of the 16 T cell receptor beta chains below, sequenced in a study of shared clonotypes between healthy human individuals. The table came from immunoSEQ multiplex PCR; TCRdb's copy has only in-frame clones and leaves some out. The sample lists approximately 2.3 million clones; about 92% were seen once. The sequencing sample was made of naive CD4+ T cells from PBMCs. Subset in this sample: CD45RA+ positively selected. These receptors were taken from a young man in good health. Some clones in this sample may be carry-over from other donors' samples.

The CDR3 DNA follows: TGTGCCAGCAGTTTGAACAGGGTGATAGATGGCTACACCTTC. It translates to CASSLNRVIDGYTF. The rearrangement uses TRBV28 and TRBJ1-2, with D possibly TRBD1 on 6 matching bases. This CDR3 comprises 14 residues. Between the trimmed V and J ends, which lost 3 bases and 6 bases, there was a span of 14 bases. Germline V lookup: CDR1 MDHEN, CDR2 SYDVKM.

J is TRBJ2-2 and V is TRBV7-3; weak D call: TRBD1 (5 bases). The V end lost 1 base, the J end lost 5 bases, and 5 bases lay between the germline ends. CDR3 size: 13 residues. Germline lookup yields CDR1 SGHTA and CDR2 FQGTGA. CDR3 nucleotide sequence: TGTGCCAGCAGCTTAAAGGGGACCGGGGAGCTGTTTTTT. This codes for CASSLKGTGELFF.

The V gene is TRBV7-2, the J gene TRBJ2-1; 7 bases agree with TRBD2. CDR3 length equals 12 residues. Looked up from germline, CDR1 is SGHTA and CDR2 is FQGNSA. V lost 4 bases, J lost 12 bases, and 6 bases stayed unmatched. CDR3 region: CASSSPGLWQFF. The CDR3, as DNA: TGTGCCAGCAGCTCACCGGGACTATGGCAGTTCTTC.

J is TRBJ1-1 and V is TRBV28; 8 bases are a match to TRBD1. Germline CDR1 and CDR2: MDHEN and SYDVKM. The CDR3 is made up of 15 amino acids. The trim removed 6 bases at V and 1 base at J, leaving 7 bases unmatched. CDR3 loop: CASRDSGTGNTEAFF. The CDR3 DNA sequence: TGTGCCAGCAGAGATTCCGGGACAGGGAACACTGAAGCTTTCTTT.

The chain employs TRBV18 and TRBJ2-7, with a possible D match to TRBD2 (5 bases). The CDR3 totals 13 residues. The V and J ends lost 3 bases and 6 bases respectively, with 12 bases between them. CDR1 and CDR2 (germline): KGHSH, LQKENI. The chain's CDR3 is CASSPLPSGEQYF. In DNA form, the CDR3 reads TGTGCCAGCTCACCTCTCCCGAGCGGCGAGCAGTACTTC.

Notes on this clone: Other DNA sequences in this specimen translate into the identical CDR3. The J gene is TRBJ1-5, the V gene TRBV5-1, with D unresolved. Germline-derived CDR1 and CDR2 are SGHRS and YFSETQ. The CDR3 contains 14 residues. V was trimmed by 0 bases and J by 6 bases, leaving 10 bases between them. DNA of the CDR3: TGCGCCAGCAGCTTGGGAGGGTCAGGTCAGCCCCAGCATTTT. This translates into CASSLGGSGQPQHF. The whole variable domain, remainder taken from reference TRBV5-1 and TRBJ1-5, is KAGVTQTPRYLIKTRGQQVTLSCSPISGHRSVSWYQQTPGQGLQFLFEYFSETQRNKGNFPGRFSGRQFSNSRSEMNVSTLELGDSALYLCASSLGGSGQPQHFGDGTRLSIL.

The CDR3 here is CASSLRDGDGYTF. The CDR3 region has the DNA TGTGCCAGCAGCTTAAGGGACGGGGATGGCTACACCTTC. The chain recombines TRBV7-3 with TRBJ1-2; a weak D match, TRBD1 (5 bases). V was cut by 1 base and J by 6 bases, with 9 bases left in between. CDR1 and CDR2 from the germline V gene are SGHTA and FQGTGA. The CDR3 extends over 13 amino acids.

The rearrangement uses TRBV5-1 and TRBJ2-5, with 7 bases fitting TRBD2. V gave up 0 bases and J gave up 4 bases; unmatched junction bases: 3. Germline values: CDR1 SGHRS, CDR2 YFSETQ. The CDR3 is 14 amino acids. The CDR3 region has the DNA TGCGCCAGCAGCTTGGAGCGGGGAGCAGAGACCCAGTACTTC. Protein product: CASSLERGAETQYF. The complete variable domain, with remaining parts taken from reference TRBV5-1 and TRBJ2-5, reads KAGVTQTPRYLIKTRGQQVTLSCSPISGHRSVSWYQQTPGQGLQFLFEYFSETQRNKGNFPGRFSGRQFSNSRSEMNVSTLELGDSALYLCASSLERGAETQYFGPGTRLLVL.

V and J are TRBV18 and TRBJ1-3; D is uncertain. CDR1 and CDR2 from the germline V gene are KGHSH and LQKENI. This CDR3 is 17 amino acids long. V was clipped by 2 bases and J by 0 bases, with 14 bases between them. As DNA, the CDR3 is TGTGCCAGCTCACCAACGGTCAGCTCTAGCTCTGGAAACACCATATATTTT. Protein sequence: CASSPTVSSSSGNTIYF.

This sequence joins TRBV18 and TRBJ2-7; perhaps TRBD1 as D (5 bases). V shed 2 bases and J shed 5 bases, with 7 bases lying between them. The CDR3 runs 12 residues. Germline CDR1 and CDR2: KGHSH and LQKENI. The CDR3 DNA reads TGTGCCAGCTCACCAGCCAGGGACGAGCAGTACTTC. Its protein is CASSPARDEQYF. The full variable domain, with the rest looked up from reference TRBV18 and TRBJ2-7, is NAGVMQNPRHLVRRRGQEARLRCSPMKGHSHVYWYRQLPEEGLKFMVYLQKENIIDESGMPKERFSAEFPKEGPSILRIQQVVRGDSAAYFCASSPARDEQYFGPGTRLTVT.

The rearrangement uses TRBV29-1 and TRBJ1-1; D ambiguous. V gave up 3 bases and J gave up 2 bases, with 10 bases separating them. The CDR3 sequence is 13 residues long. CDR1 is SQVTM, CDR2 ANQGSEA, per germline. CDR3 in DNA: TGCAGCGTTGAGCCAGCCCAAAACACTGAAGCTTTCTTT. This encodes CSVEPAQNTEAFF. Full variable domain (missing parts from reference TRBV29-1 and TRBJ1-1): SAVISQKPSRDICQRGTSLTIQCQVDSQVTMMFWYRQQPGQSLTLIATANQGSEATYESGFVIDKFPISRPNLTFSTLTVSNMSPEDSSIYLCSVEPAQNTEAFFGQGTRLTVV.

The chain recombines TRBV5-4 with TRBJ2-7; 8 nucleotides match TRBD2. With 4 bases clipped from V and 0 bases from J, the junction kept 12 bases outside the gene matches. CDR1 and CDR2 from the germline V gene are SGHNT and YYREEE (reference sequence). The CDR3 sequence is 17 residues long. DNA for the CDR3: TGTGCCAGCAGCCGTTACGCCTTAGCGGGAAGCTCCTACGAGCAGTACTTC. Translation: CASSRYALAGSSYEQYF.

The V call is TRBV7-8, the J call TRBJ2-4; either TRBD1 or TRBD2 may supply D (5 bases each). The CDR3 totals 16 residues. From germline, CDR1 is SGHVS and CDR2 FQNEAQ. V dropped 5 bases and J dropped 5 bases, with 19 bases sitting between them. The DNA of the CDR3 is TGTGCCAGCAGCGGGACCGGGACGGGGTGGGAAAACATTCAGTACTTC. Translating it yields CASSGTGTGWENIQYF. Based on the CDR3 plus reference TRBV7-8 and TRBJ2-4, the full variable domain is GAGVSQSPRYKVAKRGQDVALRCDPISGHVSLFWYQQALGQGPEFLTYFQNEAQLDKSGLPSDRFFAERPEGSVSTLKIQRTQQEDSAVYLCASSGTGTGWENIQYFGAGTRLSVL.

The V and J genes are TRBV2 and TRBJ2-7; TRBD2 might be the D (6 bases). Deletions cut 4 bases from V and 3 bases from J, with 19 bases between. The germline V gene encodes CDR1 SNHLY and CDR2 FYNNEI. This CDR3 comprises 16 residues. The CDR3 DNA reads as TGTGCCAGCAGTGCACGCGGGAATACCCTCAACTACGAGCAGTACTTC. It encodes CASSARGNTLNYEQYF.

The chain recombines TRBV7-2 with TRBJ1-5; D not resolved. CDR1 and CDR2 (germline): SGHTA, FQGNSA. CDR3 length: 16 residues. V was trimmed by 1 base and J by 3 bases, leaving 13 bases between them. The DNA for the CDR3 is TGTGCCAGCAGCTTAGGCACGGCCCCTTACAATCAGCCCCAGCATTTT. It specifies CASSLGTAPYNQPQHF.

The J gene is TRBJ2-7, the V gene TRBV4-2, with D perhaps assigned TRBD1 or TRBD2 (5 bases each). Trimming removed 1 base from V and 0 bases from J, with 16 bases in between. Germline V lookup: CDR1 LGHNA, CDR2 YNFKEQ. CDR3 length: 17 amino acids. CDR3: CASSQATGTPDSYEQYF. Here the CDR3 DNA reads TGTGCCAGCAGCCAAGCCACCGGGACCCCCGACTCCTACGAGCAGTACTTC.